Below are 9 T cell receptor beta chains sequenced from a single sample in a study of CD8 T cells in Susac syndrome. The authors reverse transcribed about 0.5 to 1 ug RNA with random hexamers. TCRdb called the immunoSEQ multiplex PCR reads again in MiXCR, with one record for every CDR3 protein. The table records 150,000 to 200,000 distinct CDR3 sequences, around 94% of them present only once. Input material: CD4+ T cells from PBMCs. The receptors shown here come from a human donor in good health.

The V call is TRBV20-1, the J call TRBJ2-5; D remains unclear. V shed 4 bases and J shed 3 bases, with 12 bases lying between them. The CDR3 has 13 amino acids. In germline, CDR1 is DFQATT, CDR2 SNEGSKA (reference sequence). The CDR3 here is CSAIVLAEETQYF. The DNA for the CDR3 is TGCAGTGCTATCGTCTTGGCGGAAGAGACCCAGTACTTC.

CDR3 sequence reads: CASSDSASASTDTQYF. The CDR3 DNA is TGTGCCAGCAGTGACTCCGCGTCAGCTAGCACAGATACGCAGTATTTT. This chain uses TRBV6-4 with TRBJ2-3; D call uncertain. V shed 0 bases and J shed 0 bases, with 10 bases lying between them. This CDR3 comprises 16 residues. Germline-derived CDR1 and CDR2 are MRHNA and SNTAGT.

The rearrangement links TRBV7-2 to TRBJ1-2; no reliable D call. V was pared by 7 bases and J by 3 bases, with 9 bases between. The CDR3 totals 12 residues. CDR1 and CDR2 from the germline V gene are SGHTA and FQGNSA. The CDR3 nucleotides are TGTGCCAGCACTCAACAAGACTATGGCTACACCTTC. Protein: CASTQQDYGYTF.

The rearrangement joins TRBV20-1 to TRBJ2-1, with D possibly matching TRBD2 (7 bases). CDR3 length equals 14 residues. Per the germline V gene, CDR1 is DFQATT and CDR2 is SNEGSKA (reference sequence). Between the trimmed V and J ends, which lost 4 bases and 7 bases, there was a span of 17 bases. The CDR3 sequence: CSANPGGRLNEQFF. The CDR3 coding sequence is TGCAGTGCTAATCCGGGGGGCCGGTTGAATGAGCAGTTCTTC.

The J gene is TRBJ1-2, the V gene TRBV11-1; 9 bases are shared with TRBD1. This CDR3 region has 14 residues. The V segment lost 1 base and the J segment 6 bases; nucleotides outside the gene matches: 3. Germline-derived CDR1 and CDR2 are SGHAT and FQDESV (reference sequence). CDR3 amino acids: CASSLGGTGNGYTF. The CDR3 region has the DNA TGTGCCAGCAGCTTAGGAGGGACAGGGAATGGCTACACCTTC.

This clonotype was counted a single time. The chain recombines TRBV7-2 with TRBJ2-1; D is unclear. Trimming shortened V by 4 bases and J by 3 bases, and 7 bases separated the two germline ends. This CDR3 has 13 residues. The germline CDR1 and CDR2 sequences are SGHTA and FQGNSA. The CDR3, as DNA: TGTGCCAGCAGCTCGGCGAACTACAATGAGCAGTTCTTC. Its protein product is CASSSANYNEQFF. Supplemented by reference TRBV7-2 and TRBJ2-1, the full variable domain reads GAGVSQSPSNKVTEKGKDVELRCDPISGHTALYWYRQSLGQGLEFLIYFQGNSAPDKSGLPSDRFSAERTGGSVSTLTIQRTQQEDSAVYLCASSSANYNEQFFGPGTRLTVL.

J is TRBJ2-5 and V is TRBV7-2; D uncertain. This CDR3 contains 13 residues. Per germline, CDR1 SGHTA and CDR2 FQGNSA. Trimming took 1 base from V and 6 from J, leaving 9 bases between them. CDR3 sequence: CASSLVGPKTQYF. The DNA of the CDR3 is TGTGCCAGCAGCTTAGTTGGTCCCAAGACCCAGTACTTC.

The chain uses TRBV29-1 and TRBJ2-1; no firm D call. CDR1 is SQVTM, CDR2 ANQGSEA, per germline. The CDR3 spans 12 residues. The V and J ends lost 5 bases and 7 bases respectively, with 12 bases between them. This CDR3 is CSVRLPGNEQFF. The CDR3 bases are TGCAGCGTTCGACTTCCGGGTAATGAGCAGTTCTTC.

The chain joins TRBV7-2 to TRBJ2-4; no definite D call. V lost 3 bases, J lost 6 bases, and 15 bases lay in between. CDR3 length equals 15 residues. Germline CDR1 SGHTA, CDR2 FQGNSA. The CDR3 is CASSFTSAGGNIQYF. The CDR3 region has the DNA TGTGCCAGCAGCTTTACGAGTGCCGGTGGAAACATTCAGTACTTC.